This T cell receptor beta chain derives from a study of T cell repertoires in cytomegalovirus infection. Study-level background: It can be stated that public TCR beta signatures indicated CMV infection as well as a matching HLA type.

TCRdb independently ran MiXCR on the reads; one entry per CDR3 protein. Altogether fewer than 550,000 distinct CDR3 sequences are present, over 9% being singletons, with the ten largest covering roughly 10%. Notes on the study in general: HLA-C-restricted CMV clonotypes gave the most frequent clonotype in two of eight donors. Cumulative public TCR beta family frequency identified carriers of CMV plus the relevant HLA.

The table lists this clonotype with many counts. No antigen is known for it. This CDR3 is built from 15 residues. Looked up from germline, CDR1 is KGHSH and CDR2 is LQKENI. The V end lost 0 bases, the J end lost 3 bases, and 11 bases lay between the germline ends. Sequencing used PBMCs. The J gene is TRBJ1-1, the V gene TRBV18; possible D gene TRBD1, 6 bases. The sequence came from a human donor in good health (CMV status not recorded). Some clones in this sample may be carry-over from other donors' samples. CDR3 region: CASSPPPRQDTEAFF. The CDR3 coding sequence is TGTGCCAGCTCACCACCGCCGCGACAGGACACTGAAGCTTTCTTT. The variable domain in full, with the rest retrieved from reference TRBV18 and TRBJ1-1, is NAGVMQNPRHLVRRRGQEARLRCSPMKGHSHVYWYRQLPEEGLKFMVYLQKENIIDESGMPKERFSAEFPKEGPSILRIQQVVRGDSAAYFCASSPPPRQDTEAFFGQGTRLTVV.